A single sample gave rise to the 10 T cell receptor beta chains below, sequenced in a study of T cells in localized non-small cell lung cancer. TCRdb keeps only in-frame clones here, not all; method: immunoSEQ multiplex PCR. The sample shows around 130,000 clones, 89% of them seen only once. The specimen was peripheral blood, collected before any cancer treatment. The receptors here all came from an older female donor with stage I lung adenocarcinoma.

V usage is TRBV4-1 and J usage is TRBJ1-2, with 9 bases aligning to TRBD1. The germline CDR1 and CDR2 sequences are MGHRA and YSYEKL. The junction had 10 bases not matched to a gene; V was cut back by 0 bases and J by 5 bases. The CDR3 runs to 17 residues. The CDR3: CASSQEVGTGLWYGYTF. DNA of the CDR3: TGCGCCAGCAGCCAAGAGGTCGGGACAGGGTTGTGGTATGGCTACACCTTC.

The V gene is TRBV15, the J gene TRBJ2-2; D not resolved. Germline CDR1 and CDR2: LNHNV and YYDKDF (reference sequence). V gave up 5 bases and J gave up 0 bases, with 7 bases separating them. The CDR3 runs 14 residues. CDR3 coding DNA: TGTGCCACCAGCGTGTACCCGAACACCGGGGAGCTGTTTTTT. Its translation: CATSVYPNTGELFF.

The rearrangement uses TRBV11-2 and TRBJ2-1; the match to TRBD2 covers 7 bases. The CDR3 runs 14 residues. V was clipped by 6 bases and J by 0 bases; unmatched bases: 2. Germline CDR1 is SGHAT and CDR2 is FQNNGV. The CDR3 DNA sequence: TGTGCCAGCAGGCGCGGGAGCTCCTACAATGAGCAGTTCTTC. Amino acid sequence: CASRRGSSYNEQFF.

V gene TRBV9 combines with J gene TRBJ2-1; D is uncertain. CDR3 size: 12 residues. Germline CDR1 SGDLS, CDR2 YYNGEE. Trimming left V 1 base short and J 7 bases short, with 6 bases between. The CDR3 coding sequence is TGTGCCAGCAGCGTATTGCCGAATGAGCAGTTCTTC. It yields the protein CASSVLPNEQFF.

V and J are TRBV2 and TRBJ2-7; D not certain. CDR1 SNHLY and CDR2 FYNNEI come from the germline V gene. There are 11 residues in the CDR3. V was clipped by 4 bases and J by 5 bases, with 6 bases between them. The CDR3 here is CASSGFNEQYF. CDR3 DNA: TGTGCCAGCAGTGGTTTCAACGAGCAGTACTTC.

In nucleotides, the CDR3 is TGTGCCAGTAGTCCGACTAGCGGTACAGATACGCAGTATTTT. Its protein product is CASSPTSGTDTQYF. This chain links TRBV19 with TRBJ2-3, with 9 positions matching TRBD2. The CDR3 has 14 residues. Germline V gene data show CDR1 as LNHDA and CDR2 as SQIVND (reference sequence). Losses at the gene ends were 5 bases for V and 3 bases for J; bases not matched to a gene: 3.

In this sample, this clone turned up once. The J gene is TRBJ1-1, the V gene TRBV27; D gene uncertain. The germline V gene has CDR1 MNHEY and CDR2 SMNVEV (reference sequence). This CDR3 region has 14 residues. Trimming took 5 bases from V and 1 from J, leaving 11 bases between them. The CDR3 sequence: CASSPGGGNTEAFF. For the CDR3, the DNA is TGTGCCAGCAGTCCGGGAGGAGGGAACACTGAAGCTTTCTTT.

The J gene is TRBJ2-3, the V gene TRBV7-3; D unresolved. The germline CDR1 and CDR2 sequences are SGHTA and FQGTGA. Trimming removed 6 bases from V and 1 base from J, with 8 bases in between. The CDR3 sequence is 13 residues long. The CDR3 here is CASRRSGTDTQYF. As DNA, the CDR3 is TGTGCCAGCAGGAGGTCAGGCACAGATACGCAGTATTTT.

This clone was counted a single time. The chain recombines TRBV18 with TRBJ2-7; D call uncertain. The length of the CDR3 is 12 residues. CDR1 is KGHSH and CDR2 is LQKENI in the germline V gene. Trimming cost V 8 bases and J 2 bases, with 10 bases left between them. Here the CDR3 DNA reads TGTGCCAGCACTCCGGGTACCTACGAGCAGTACTTC. Residues: CASTPGTYEQYF.

This rearrangement joins TRBV5-4 to TRBJ2-2, with 9 bases that match TRBD1. The CDR3 length is 15 residues. Germline assignment: CDR1 SGHNT and CDR2 YYREEE (reference sequence). J was trimmed by 4 bases and V by 0 bases; bases with no gene match: 1. The CDR3 here is CASSLVTGGTGELFF. The CDR3 bases are TGTGCCAGCAGCTTGGTGACAGGGGGCACCGGGGAGCTGTTTTTT. Supplemented by reference TRBV5-4 and TRBJ2-2, the full variable domain reads ETGVTQSPTHLIKTRGQQVTLRCSSQSGHNTVSWYQQALGQGPQFIFQYYREEENGRGNFPPRFSGLQFPNYSSELNVNALELDDSALYLCASSLVTGGTGELFFGEGSRLTVL.